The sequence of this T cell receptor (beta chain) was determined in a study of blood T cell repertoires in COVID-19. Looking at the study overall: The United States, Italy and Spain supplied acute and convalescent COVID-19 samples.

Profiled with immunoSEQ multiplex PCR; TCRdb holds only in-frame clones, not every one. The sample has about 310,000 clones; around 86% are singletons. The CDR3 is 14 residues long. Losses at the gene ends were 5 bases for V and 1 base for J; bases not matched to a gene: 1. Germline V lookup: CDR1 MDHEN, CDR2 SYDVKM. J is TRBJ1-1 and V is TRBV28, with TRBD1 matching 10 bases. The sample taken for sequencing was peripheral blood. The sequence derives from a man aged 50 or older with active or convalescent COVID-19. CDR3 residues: CASSDRGRNTEAFF. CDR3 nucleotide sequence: TGTGCCAGCAGTGACAGGGGGCGGAACACTGAAGCTTTCTTT.